This T cell receptor beta chain was captured in a study of human T cells and chemical hapten exposure. The CDR3 extends over 10 amino acids. V shed 6 bases and J shed 10 bases, with 13 bases lying between them. Germline values: CDR1 DFQATT, CDR2 SNEGSKA (reference sequence). TCRdb reanalysed the RACE reads using MiXCR and keeps one entry per CDR3 protein. Among some 91,000 distinct CDR3 sequences listed, about 28% were seen once. Noted time point: patch test 3, about 24 weeks after DPC sensitization. Treatment noted: therapeutic diphenylcyclopropenone sensitization with weekly scalp DPC. This clonotype was seen a handful of times.

Sequenced here: whole blood, sampled in connection with sensitization to the hapten diphenylcyclopropenone (DPC). The source of this sequence is a man aged 40-49 years with alopecia areata. Some clones in this sample may be carry-over from other donors' samples. The V call is TRBV20-1, the J call TRBJ2-7; the D gene is possibly TRBD1 (5 bases). The CDR3 here is CSAKGHAQYF. In DNA, the CDR3 is TGCAGTGCGAAGGGGCATGCTCAGTACTTC.